The TCR beta chain under discussion was sequenced for a study of blood T cell repertoires in COVID-19. Germline CDR1 is MNHEY and CDR2 is SVGEGT. This CDR3 comprises 19 residues. Trimming took 6 bases from V and 3 from J; bases not matched to a gene: 15. Assay used: immunoSEQ multiplex PCR; TCRdb lists only in-frame clones, some missing. Of 250,000 to 300,000 clones listed, around 81% are singletons. The material sequenced was peripheral blood. V is TRBV6-2 or TRBV6-3 and J is TRBJ2-1; 12 bases map to TRBD2. The receptor was derived from a woman aged 60-75 years with active or convalescent COVID-19. The DNA of the CDR3 is TGTGCCAGCAGCCCCGAGACTAGCGGGGGTCTTAAGCACTACAATGAGCAGTTCTTC. Translation gives CASSPETSGGLKHYNEQFF.